Below are 17 T cell receptor beta chains sequenced from a single sample in a study of spatial heterogeneity in lung cancer. Time point defined: blood at routine non-recurrence follow-up after resection. TCRdb passed the 5' RACE reads through MiXCR, listing each CDR3 protein once. The sample holds about 10,000 distinct CDR3 sequences, around 23% seen once. This sample comprised PBMCs, obtained at follow-up. These receptors were obtained from a female donor with early-stage non-small cell lung cancer.

The chain carries TRBV29-1 and TRBJ1-2; 7 nucleotides match TRBD1. The V gene end was trimmed by 5 bases and the J gene end by 2 bases; junction bases not matched to a gene: 2. This CDR3 is built from 12 residues. Germline V gives CDR1 SQVTM, CDR2 ANQGSEA. Here the CDR3 DNA reads TGCAGCGTTTCGGACAGGAACTATGGCTACACCTTC. Translating it yields CSVSDRNYGYTF.

The chain uses TRBV9 and TRBJ2-5, with TRBD2 identical over 11 bases. This CDR3 region has 15 residues. CDR1 is SGDLS, CDR2 YYNGEE, per germline. After removal of 1 base from V and 4 bases from J, the junction contained 3 bases not matched to a gene. The CDR3 bases are TGTGCCAGCAGCGTAACTAGCGGGAGACCAGAGACCCAGTACTTC. It is translated as CASSVTSGRPETQYF.

The chain joins TRBV19 to TRBJ2-1, with TRBD2 matching over 7 bases. There are 16 residues in the CDR3. Germline CDR1 reads LNHDA; CDR2 reads SQIVND (reference sequence). The trim removed 1 base at V and 3 bases at J, leaving 6 bases unmatched. CDR3: CASSIGSSGIYNEQFF. DNA for the CDR3: TGTGCCAGTAGTATAGGTTCCAGCGGGATCTACAATGAGCAGTTCTTC.

V usage is TRBV7-2 and J usage is TRBJ2-3; TRBD2 matches at 10 bases. J lost 1 base, V lost 5 bases, and 3 bases had no gene match. Germline V gives CDR1 SGHTA, CDR2 FQGNSA. The CDR3 covers 15 residues. For the CDR3, the DNA is TGTGCCAGCAGCCGCGGACTAGCGGGCACAGATACGCAGTATTTT. It encodes CASSRGLAGTDTQYF.

This clonotype was recorded once. The rearrangement joins TRBV2 to TRBJ2-1, with D possibly TRBD2 on 6 matching bases. Trimming removed 10 bases from V and 9 bases from J, with 28 bases in between. The length of the CDR3 is 16 residues. The germline gives CDR1 SNHLY, CDR2 FYNNEI. The CDR3 here is CANKLSGTSGEGEQFF. In DNA, the CDR3 is TGTGCCAACAAGCTTTCCGGGACTTCTGGTGAGGGTGAGCAGTTCTTC.

This clonotype has only a few counts. The V call is TRBV30, the J call TRBJ1-3; tentatively, D is TRBD1 (6 bases). CDR1 and CDR2 from the germline V gene are GTSNPN and SVGIG (reference sequence). CDR3 size: 15 residues. Trimming removed 2 bases from V and 0 bases from J, with 11 bases in between. CDR3 protein: CAWSPGHYSGNTIYF. The CDR3 DNA follows: TGTGCCTGGAGTCCGGGACATTACTCTGGAAACACCATATATTTT.

The J gene is TRBJ2-7, the V gene TRBV14, with D possibly TRBD1 on 5 matching bases. The CDR3 length is 13 residues. V was pared by 5 bases and J by 2 bases, with 10 bases between. Germline V CDR1 and CDR2: SGHDN, FVKESK. The CDR3 loop is CASSEQETYEQYF. The CDR3 coding sequence is TGTGCCAGCAGCGAACAGGAGACCTACGAGCAGTACTTC.

The rearrangement uses TRBV21-1 and TRBJ2-7; the table names TRBD2, a call not compared with the DNA. TRBV21-1 is noted as a pseudogene. The CDR3 runs 17 residues. This CDR3 is CASSKENLLATTYEQYF. The CDR3 nucleotides read TGTGCCAGCAGCAAAGAGAATCTGCTAGCAACCACCTACGAGCAGTACTTC.

The rearrangement joins TRBV19 to TRBJ2-2; TRBD1 is a possible D gene (7 bases). Germline lookup yields CDR1 LNHDA and CDR2 SQIVND (reference sequence). The ends were cut back, 3 bases at V and 4 bases at J, with 12 bases in the middle. This CDR3 is 15 amino acids long. This chain's CDR3 is CASSIRQGGTGELFF. In DNA, the CDR3 is TGTGCCAGTAGTATCCGCCAGGGGGGCACCGGGGAGCTGTTTTTT.

The gene calls are TRBV15 and TRBJ2-3; no definite D call. Trimming removed 4 bases from V and 2 bases from J, with 10 bases in between. CDR3 length: 14 amino acids. CDR1 LNHNV and CDR2 YYDKDF come from the germline V gene (reference sequence). The CDR3 DNA reads as TGTGCCACCAGCACTCGGATGGTCACAGATACGCAGTATTTT. Its protein product is CATSTRMVTDTQYF.

Judged by abundance, this clonotype is medium-sized. The rearrangement links TRBV28 to TRBJ2-3; 7 bases match TRBD2. The germline V gene has CDR1 MDHEN and CDR2 SYDVKM. The length of the CDR3 is 13 residues. V trimming: 6 bases; J trimming: 6 bases; junction bases outside the gene matches: 6. The CDR3 here is CASRTSRGDTQYF. DNA of the CDR3: TGTGCCAGCAGGACTAGCCGGGGGGATACGCAGTATTTT.

By share, this clonotype ranks as medium-sized. J is TRBJ2-7 and V is TRBV4-3; D not certain. This CDR3 has 15 residues. The germline V and J ends were trimmed by 0 bases and 3 bases, with 12 bases remaining between them. Looked up from germline, CDR1 is LGHNA and CDR2 is YSLEER. The CDR3 sequence is CASSQEREMGYEQYF. DNA for the CDR3: TGCGCCAGCAGCCAAGAGAGAGAAATGGGCTACGAGCAGTACTTC.

This clonotype was seen a few times. V gene TRBV6-1 combines with J gene TRBJ1-1; D might be TRBD1 (5 bases). CDR3 length: 14 residues. Trimming pared 6 bases from V and 6 bases from J, leaving 17 bases between. The germline V gene has CDR1 MNHNS and CDR2 SASEGT. CDR3 residues: CASSRGPQRSEAFF. For the CDR3, the DNA is TGTGCCAGCAGCCGGGGCCCCCAGAGGTCTGAAGCTTTCTTT.

The rearrangement uses TRBV9 and TRBJ2-1, with D perhaps matching TRBD1 or TRBD2 (5 bases each). In germline, CDR1 is SGDLS, CDR2 YYNGEE. The length of the CDR3 is 16 residues. The V end lost 4 bases, the J end lost 4 bases, and 18 bases lay between the germline ends. The CDR3 sequence is CASSTSGTPGYNEQFF. The CDR3 DNA is TGTGCCAGCAGCACCTCCGGGACCCCAGGGTACAATGAGCAGTTCTTC.

A remark on this clonotype: Germline and junction disagree at one end, which may indicate a read error. The chain has TRBV7-9 and TRBJ2-2; maybe TRBD2 (7 bases). Germline values: CDR1 SEHNR, CDR2 FQNEAQ (reference sequence). This CDR3 is 16 amino acids long. The DNA for the CDR3 is TGTGCCAGCAGCTGGGCAGCAGGGAGGGACACCAGGGAGCTGTTTTTT. It codes for CASSWAAGRDTRELFF.

V gene TRBV11-2 combines with J gene TRBJ2-1; 8 nucleotides line up with TRBD2. The CDR3 is 15 amino acids. V shed 4 bases, J shed 0 bases, and the junction held 2 bases outside the gene matches. Germline loops: CDR1 SGHAT, CDR2 FQNNGV. As DNA, the CDR3 is TGTGCCAGCAGCTACAGCGGGAGCTCCTACAATGAGCAGTTCTTC. It specifies CASSYSGSSYNEQFF.

This clonotype has more than one count but fewer than ten. The chain recombines TRBV30 with TRBJ1-5; D gene ambiguous. The CDR3 is 12 amino acids. CDR1 and CDR2 from the germline V gene are GTSNPN and SVGIG (reference sequence). Trimming stripped 0 bases from V and 9 bases from J, with 9 bases between. CDR3 coding DNA: TGTGCCTGGAGTGTACCGAGCGGGCCCCAGCATTTT. Translation: CAWSVPSGPQHF.